The present entry profiles one T cell receptor beta chain with its context. These data are taken from a study of shared clonotypes between healthy human individuals. CDR1 is SGDLS and CDR2 is YYNGEE in the germline V gene. CDR3 size: 15 residues. With V trimmed by 4 bases and J by 4 bases, 6 bases remained unmatched. Data came from immunoSEQ multiplex PCR; TCRdb stores just in-frame clones and leaves some out. The data hold about 680,000 clones, with about 92% observed a single time. CD8 cells regarded as naive lacked CD45RO, were positively chosen for CCR7, and omitted terminally differentiated effector memory CD45RA+ cells.

Specimen: naive CD8+ T cells sorted from blood. This TCR was recovered from a man younger than 45 in good health. V gene TRBV9 combines with J gene TRBJ2-7, with 12 bases matching TRBD2. CDR3 region: CASSSGLAGLYEQYF. CDR3 in DNA: TGTGCCAGCAGCAGCGGACTAGCGGGATTATACGAGCAGTACTTC.